What follows is one T cell receptor (beta chain) and its context. The data are from a study of blood T cell repertoires in COVID-19. Across the whole study: Whether acute or convalescent, the COVID-19 samples came from the United States, Italy and Spain. T cells, B-cell-depleted T cells, or PBMCs provided the cDNA or gDNA that served as material.

Original data processing: Using reference gene primer amplification, nucleated cell counts were estimated. Some clones are missing from TCRdb's copy, which holds only in-frame ones; the method was immunoSEQ multiplex PCR. V and J calls and clone size are those listed in that table; D and trimming were worked out from the DNA. Of about 100,000 clones listed, about 86% were seen once; the top ten hold roughly 13%. Germline V lookup: CDR1 SGHDN, CDR2 FVKESK. The CDR3 is made up of 15 amino acids. Unmatched junction bases numbered 12, after V lost 4 bases and J lost 9 bases. The chain carries TRBV14 and TRBJ2-1, with 7 bases that match TRBD2. Sequences were obtained from peripheral blood. The source of this sequence is a woman aged 55-70 years in a cohort sampled during active or convalescent COVID-19. The CDR3 region has the DNA TGTGCCAGCAGCCCACGTTTAGCGGGCTCTGGTGAGCAGTTCTTC. Residues: CASSPRLAGSGEQFF. Combining the CDR3 with reference TRBV14 and TRBJ2-1 gives the whole variable domain EAGVTQFPSHSVIEKGQTVTLRCDPISGHDNLYWYRRVMGKEIKFLLHFVKESKQDESGMPNNRFLAERTGGTYSTLKVQPAELEDSGVYFCASSPRLAGSGEQFFGPGTRLTVL.